The 10 T cell receptor beta chains in this list originate from one sample, sequenced in a study of blood T cell repertoires in COVID-19. The method was immunoSEQ multiplex PCR; TCRdb's version includes in-frame clones alone and lacks a portion of them. The repertoire holds some 330,000 clones, with more than 90% as singletons. The sequencing sample was made of PBMCs or T cells enriched from blood (not recorded which). Receptors were obtained from a woman under 40 who had recovered from COVID-19.

V gene TRBV5-8 combines with J gene TRBJ2-5; 10 bases are a match to TRBD1. The trim removed 1 base at V and 5 bases at J, leaving 8 bases unmatched. Germline CDR1 is SGHTS and CDR2 is YDEGEE. This CDR3 has 16 residues. CDR3 loop: CASSLRGQGSRETQYF. Written as DNA, the CDR3 is TGTGCCAGCAGCTTGCGGGGACAGGGGTCCCGGGAGACCCAGTACTTC.

V is TRBV28 and J is TRBJ2-7; perhaps TRBD2 as D (5 bases). V gave up 4 bases and J gave up 4 bases, with 11 bases separating them. CDR3 length equals 13 residues. CDR1 and CDR2 from the germline V gene are MDHEN and SYDVKM. The CDR3 protein is CASSSKSGYEQYF. The CDR3 nucleotides are TGTGCCAGCAGTTCCAAAAGCGGATACGAGCAGTACTTC.

The chain carries TRBV7-3 and TRBJ1-1; D is unclear. The CDR3 contains 13 residues. Germline loops: CDR1 SGHTA, CDR2 FQGTGA. The ends were cut back, 4 bases at V and 1 base at J, with 7 bases in the middle. The CDR3 coding sequence is TGTGCCAGCAGCTCGACAACGAACACTGAAGCTTTCTTT. Translation gives CASSSTTNTEAFF.

V usage is TRBV5-6 and J usage is TRBJ2-1, with 9 nucleotides matching TRBD1. J was trimmed by 3 bases and V by 0 bases; bases with no gene match: 1. Germline CDR1 reads SGHDT; CDR2 reads YYEEEE. The CDR3 is 15 residues long. In nucleotides, the CDR3 is TGTGCCAGCAGCTTGGGGGACAGGGACTACAATGAGCAGTTCTTC. Translation gives CASSLGDRDYNEQFF.

This clone occurred once. This chain connects TRBV25-1 to TRBJ2-1; D might be TRBD1 (5 bases). The CDR3 consists of 11 residues. V lost 7 bases, J lost 5 bases, and 6 bases lay in between. Germline V gene data show CDR1 as MGHDK and CDR2 as SYGVNS. The CDR3: CASTGNNEQFF. The CDR3 DNA follows: TGTGCCAGCACAGGGAACAATGAGCAGTTCTTC.

The chain uses TRBV5-4 and TRBJ1-1; D possibly corresponds to TRBD1 (6 bases). Trimming shortened V by 0 bases and J by 0 bases, and 9 bases separated the two germline ends. The CDR3 contains 15 residues. Germline loops: CDR1 SGHNT, CDR2 YYREEE (reference sequence). CDR3 DNA: TGTGCCAGCAGCTTGGACAGGGTGGTGAACACTGAAGCTTTCTTT. Protein product: CASSLDRVVNTEAFF.

The chain couples TRBV10-3 to TRBJ2-1, with 13 nucleotides matching TRBD2. Per the germline V gene, CDR1 is ENHRY and CDR2 is SYGVKD. This CDR3 spans 14 amino acids. J lost 9 bases, V lost 4 bases, and 3 bases had no gene match. In DNA form, the CDR3 reads TGTGCCATCAGTGGGGGACTAGCGGGAATTGAGCAGTTCTTC. Translation: CAISGGLAGIEQFF.

The chain uses TRBV6-5 and TRBJ1-2; 8 nucleotides align to TRBD1. The germline gives CDR1 MNHEY, CDR2 SVGAGI. V dropped 5 bases and J dropped 2; count of bases not matched to a gene: 4. The length of the CDR3 is 14 residues. CDR3 in amino acids: CASSPWTGNYGYTF. In DNA form, the CDR3 reads TGTGCCAGCAGTCCCTGGACAGGGAACTATGGCTACACCTTC.

The chain combines TRBV4-1 with TRBJ1-5; D is perhaps TRBD1 (6 bases). Trimming took off 0 bases at V and 4 bases at J, with 10 bases between the two ends. CDR1 is MGHRA, CDR2 YSYEKL, per germline. This CDR3 contains 15 residues. CDR3 in amino acids: CASSQDGQPNQPQHF. The CDR3 coding sequence is TGCGCCAGCAGCCAAGATGGACAGCCGAATCAGCCCCAGCATTTT.

The V and J genes are TRBV5-5 and TRBJ1-2; a weak D match, TRBD1 (6 bases). The CDR3 length is 15 residues. Trimming removed 2 bases at V and 7 bases at J, with 18 bases between. Germline V gene lookup returns CDR1 SGHKS and CDR2 YYEKEE (reference sequence). Written as DNA, the CDR3 is TGTGCCAGCAGCTTAAGTTCAGGGGCAGTTTTTGGCTACACCTTC. Amino acids: CASSLSSGAVFGYTF.